A single sample is the source of the 4 T cell receptor beta chains below, sequenced in a study of blood T cell repertoires in COVID-19. Profiling relied on immunoSEQ multiplex PCR, and the TCRdb table lists in-frame clones only, not all of them. Here the sample spans about 180,000 clones, around 83% being singletons. Sequences were obtained from peripheral blood. The receptors shown here come from a woman in her 30s with active or convalescent COVID-19.

The rearrangement joins TRBV5-4 to TRBJ2-1; the D is unclear. In germline, CDR1 is SGHNT, CDR2 YYREEE (reference sequence). Trimming took off 4 bases at V and 6 bases at J, with 11 bases between the two ends. The CDR3 has 13 residues. Here the CDR3 reads CASSPDFGNEQFF. The DNA of the CDR3 is TGTGCCAGCAGCCCTGACTTCGGCAATGAGCAGTTCTTC. Full variable domain (remainder filled in from reference TRBV5-4 and TRBJ2-1): ETGVTQSPTHLIKTRGQQVTLRCSSQSGHNTVSWYQQALGQGPQFIFQYYREEENGRGNFPPRFSGLQFPNYSSELNVNALELDDSALYLCASSPDFGNEQFFGPGTRLTVL.

The V call is TRBV29-1, the J call TRBJ2-6; D unresolved. The CDR3 has 15 amino acids. CDR1 is SQVTM and CDR2 is ANQGSEA in the germline V gene. V was trimmed by 6 bases and J by 0 bases, leaving 12 bases between them. CDR3 sequence: CSVRGSTSGANVLTF. As DNA, the CDR3 is TGCAGCGTCCGAGGATCTACCTCTGGGGCCAACGTCCTGACTTTC.

This clone was counted ten times or more. The chain links TRBV10-3 to TRBJ2-6, with a tentative D call TRBD1 (6 bases). Looked up from germline, CDR1 is ENHRY and CDR2 is SYGVKD. This CDR3 is built from 16 residues. Trimming left V 4 bases short and J 1 base short, with 11 bases between. This chain's CDR3 is CAISGGQASGANVLTF. The DNA for the CDR3 is TGTGCCATCAGTGGGGGGCAGGCATCTGGGGCCAACGTCCTGACTTTC.

The chain uses TRBV5-1 and TRBJ2-7; D might be TRBD2 (5 bases). The CDR3 is 15 residues long. V was clipped by 4 bases and J by 0 bases, with 14 bases between them. Germline V CDR1 and CDR2: SGHRS, YFSETQ. CDR3 sequence: CASSLLRGASYEQYF. The CDR3 region has the DNA TGCGCCAGCAGCCTACTTCGGGGAGCCTCCTACGAGCAGTACTTC.